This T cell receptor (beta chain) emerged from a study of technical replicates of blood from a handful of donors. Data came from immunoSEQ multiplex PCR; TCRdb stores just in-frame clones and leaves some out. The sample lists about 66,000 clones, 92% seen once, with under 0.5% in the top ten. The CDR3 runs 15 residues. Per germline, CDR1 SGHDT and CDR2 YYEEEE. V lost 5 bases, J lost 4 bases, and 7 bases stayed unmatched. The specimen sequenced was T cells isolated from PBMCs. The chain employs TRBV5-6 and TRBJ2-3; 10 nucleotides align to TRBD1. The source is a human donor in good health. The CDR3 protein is CASRRETGGADTQYF. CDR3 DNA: TGTGCCAGCAGACGAGAGACAGGGGGCGCAGATACGCAGTATTTT. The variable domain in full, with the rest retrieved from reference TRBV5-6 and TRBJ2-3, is DAGVTQSPTHLIKTRGQQVTLRCSPKSGHDTVSWYQQALGQGPQFIFQYYEEEERQRGNFPDRFSGHQFPNYSSELNVNALLLGDSALYLCASRRETGGADTQYFGPGTRLTVL.